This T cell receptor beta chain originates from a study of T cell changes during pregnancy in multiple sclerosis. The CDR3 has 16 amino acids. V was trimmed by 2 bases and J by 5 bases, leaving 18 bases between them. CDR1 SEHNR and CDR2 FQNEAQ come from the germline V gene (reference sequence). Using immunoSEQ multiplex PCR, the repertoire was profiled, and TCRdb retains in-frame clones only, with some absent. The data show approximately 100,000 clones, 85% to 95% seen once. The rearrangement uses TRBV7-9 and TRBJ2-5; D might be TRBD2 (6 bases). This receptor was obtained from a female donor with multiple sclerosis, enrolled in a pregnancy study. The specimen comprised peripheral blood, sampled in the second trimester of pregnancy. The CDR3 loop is CASSLSSPEGGETQYF. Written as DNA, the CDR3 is TGTGCCAGCAGCTTAAGTAGCCCGGAGGGCGGGGAGACCCAGTACTTC.